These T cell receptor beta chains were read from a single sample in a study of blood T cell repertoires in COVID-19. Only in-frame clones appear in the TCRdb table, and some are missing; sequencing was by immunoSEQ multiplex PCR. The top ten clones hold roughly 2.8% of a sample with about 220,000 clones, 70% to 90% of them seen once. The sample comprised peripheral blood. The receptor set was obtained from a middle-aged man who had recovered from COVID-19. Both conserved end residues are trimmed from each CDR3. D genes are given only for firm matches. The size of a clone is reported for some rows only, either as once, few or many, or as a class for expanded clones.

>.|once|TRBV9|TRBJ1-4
ASSVGGGPNSNEKLF
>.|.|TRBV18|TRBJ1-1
ASSYFGTLNTEAF
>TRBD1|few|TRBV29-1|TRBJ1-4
SASRGTGNEKLF
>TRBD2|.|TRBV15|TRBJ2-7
ATSRRAGTSRSEQY
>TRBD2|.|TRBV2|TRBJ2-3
ASSVGGGWTPGTQY
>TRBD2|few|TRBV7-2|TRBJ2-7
ASSPRTSGSYEQY
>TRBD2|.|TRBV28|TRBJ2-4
ASSPMGGTGNIQY
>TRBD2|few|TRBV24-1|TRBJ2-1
ATSSGSIDEQF
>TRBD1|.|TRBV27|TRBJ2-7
ASSPWTGGPYEQY
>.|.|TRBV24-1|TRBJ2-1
ATTGDEQF
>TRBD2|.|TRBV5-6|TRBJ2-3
ASSFELAGSDTQY
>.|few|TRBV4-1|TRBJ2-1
ASSPQRQNEQF
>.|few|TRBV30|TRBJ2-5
AWSSGEVETQY
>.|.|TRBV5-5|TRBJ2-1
ASTKVATSSYNEQF
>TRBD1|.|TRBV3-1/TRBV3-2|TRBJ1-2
ASSWTGVDGYT
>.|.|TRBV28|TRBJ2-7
ASSSQTSPTNEQY
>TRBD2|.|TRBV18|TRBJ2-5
ASSRSSGGQETQY
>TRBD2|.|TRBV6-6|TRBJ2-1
ASSSSGTSGKNEQF
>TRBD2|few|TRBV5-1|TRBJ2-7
ASSWTSGTYEQY
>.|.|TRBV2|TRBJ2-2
ASSNQDTGELF
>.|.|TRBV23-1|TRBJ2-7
ASSQLNHRGHEQY
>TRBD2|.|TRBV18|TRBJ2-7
ASSPSQAGGFYEQY
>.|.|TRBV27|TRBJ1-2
ASSLVSGAYGYT
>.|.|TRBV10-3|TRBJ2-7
AISETGVYEQY
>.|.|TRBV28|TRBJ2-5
ASLSKYQETQY
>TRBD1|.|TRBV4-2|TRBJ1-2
ASSVAHGDRGGGYT
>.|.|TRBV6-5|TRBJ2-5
ASSPRGSRETQY
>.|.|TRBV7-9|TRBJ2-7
ASSLAGGGSYEQY
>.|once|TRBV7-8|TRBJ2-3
ASSSAGGTDTQY
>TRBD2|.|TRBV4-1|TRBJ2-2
ASSQSVGLAGRGSGELF
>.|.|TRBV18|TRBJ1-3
ASSELVSGNTIY
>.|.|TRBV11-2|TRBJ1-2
ASSLARNYGYT
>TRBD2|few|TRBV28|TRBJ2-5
ASSQPRTSKETQY
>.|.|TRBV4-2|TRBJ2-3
ASSQATGARRTDTQY
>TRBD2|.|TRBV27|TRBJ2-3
ASSFGTSGATDTQY
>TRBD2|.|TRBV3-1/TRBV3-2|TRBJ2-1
ASSQDVGLAGLSSYNEQF
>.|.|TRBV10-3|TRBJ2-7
ATRNPQGPNEQY
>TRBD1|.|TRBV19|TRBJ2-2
ASRQGVNTGELF
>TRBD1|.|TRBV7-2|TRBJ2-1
ASSLEGAGYNEQF
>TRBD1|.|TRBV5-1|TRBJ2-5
ASSHESRGKDQETQY